The 25 T cell receptor beta chains in this list originate from one sample, sequenced in a study of long-term antiretroviral therapy in people with HIV. Runs used v3.0 of the immunoSEQ assay and were done at survey level. Profiled with immunoSEQ multiplex PCR; TCRdb holds only in-frame clones, not every one. The top ten clones hold around 19% of a sample with some 11,000 clones, roughly 80% of them seen once. Source: unsorted PBMCs, taken at the start of antiretroviral therapy, before treatment. These receptors were taken from a man in his thirties or forties with HIV.

The V and J genes are TRBV4-1 and TRBJ2-3, with D possibly TRBD2 on 6 matching bases. Germline values: CDR1 MGHRA, CDR2 YSYEKL. The V end was cut by 4 bases, the J end by 4 bases, with 12 bases between. The CDR3 has 14 residues. CDR3 DNA sequence: TGCGCCAGCAGCCCCGGGACTTCCTCAGATACGCAGTATTTT. Its protein product is CASSPGTSSDTQYF.

The rearrangement joins TRBV6-1 to TRBJ1-5, with D possibly being TRBD1 (5 bases). Trimming shortened V by 0 bases and J by 4 bases, and 19 bases separated the two germline ends. The germline V gene encodes CDR1 MNHNS and CDR2 SASEGT. The CDR3 length is 18 residues. The CDR3: CASSEALRWGRENQPQHF. As DNA, the CDR3 is TGTGCCAGCAGTGAAGCGCTTCGTTGGGGCAGGGAAAATCAGCCCCAGCATTTT.

The chain carries TRBV7-2 and TRBJ2-2, with unresolved D. Deletions cut 3 bases from V and 5 bases from J, with 4 bases between. This CDR3 has 12 amino acids. Germline values: CDR1 SGHTA, CDR2 FQGNSA. The CDR3 sequence: CASSFFTGELFF. DNA for the CDR3: TGTGCCAGCAGCTTTTTTACCGGGGAGCTGTTTTTT.

The chain recombines TRBV18 with TRBJ1-2; a weak D match, TRBD1 (5 bases). Germline assignment: CDR1 KGHSH and CDR2 LQKENI. This CDR3 has 16 residues. V lost 2 bases, J lost 0 bases, and 13 bases lay in between. In DNA form, the CDR3 reads TGTGCCAGCTCACCAACCCGGGGCGAAGCTAACTATGGCTACACCTTC. Translating gives CASSPTRGEANYGYTF.

Comment on this clone: An end of the junction does not agree with germline; a read error may underlie this. V gene TRBV18 combines with J gene TRBJ2-6; 8 bases line up with TRBD1. The CDR3 runs 19 residues. The germline V gene has CDR1 KGHSH and CDR2 LQKENI. In DNA form, the CDR3 reads TGTGCCAGCTCATCACCGACCGGGACAGGTATTAACGGGGCCAACGTCCTGACTTTC. Amino acids: CASSSPTGTGINGANVLTF. Full variable domain (missing parts from reference TRBV18 and TRBJ2-6): NAGVMQNPRHLVRRRGQEARLRCSPMKGHSHVYWYRQLPEEGLKFMVYLQKENIIDESGMPKERFSAEFPKEGPSILRIQQVVRGDSAAYFCASSSPTGTGINGANVLTFGAGSRLTVL.

This clone was found once. The chain has TRBV30 and TRBJ2-1; 9 bases map to TRBD1. CDR1 and CDR2 (germline): GTSNPN, SVGIG (reference sequence). This CDR3 spans 12 amino acids. J was trimmed by 11 bases and V by 3 bases; bases with no gene match: 5. The CDR3 nucleotides are TGTGCCTGGAGCGACAGGGGGGAGAAGCAGTTCTTC. This encodes CAWSDRGEKQFF.

This chain uses TRBV11-2 with TRBJ1-1; D is unclear. This CDR3 spans 13 amino acids. CDR1 SGHAT and CDR2 FQNNGV come from the germline V gene. The V end lost 5 bases, the J end lost 1 base, and 8 bases lay between the germline ends. DNA for the CDR3: TGTGCCAGCAGCCCTATTCAGAACACTGAAGCTTTCTTT. It codes for CASSPIQNTEAFF.

V and J are TRBV7-8 and TRBJ2-2, with 8 bases aligning to TRBD1. Per the germline V gene, CDR1 is SGHVS and CDR2 is FQNEAQ. V shed 5 bases, J shed 7 bases, and the junction held 15 bases outside the gene matches. The CDR3 extends over 17 amino acids. The CDR3 DNA reads as TGTGCCAGCAGCCTAATATATCCGACAGGGGAGGACGGGGAGCTGTTTTTT. This encodes CASSLIYPTGEDGELFF. The full variable domain, with the rest looked up from reference TRBV7-8 and TRBJ2-2, is GAGVSQSPRYKVAKRGQDVALRCDPISGHVSLFWYQQALGQGPEFLTYFQNEAQLDKSGLPSDRFFAERPEGSVSTLKIQRTQQEDSAVYLCASSLIYPTGEDGELFFGEGSRLTVL.

This chain joins TRBV10-3 and TRBJ2-5; D may be TRBD1 or TRBD2 (7 bases each). V was clipped by 10 bases and J by 2 bases, with 14 bases between them. Germline V gene sequence: CDR1 ENHRY, CDR2 SYGVKD. The CDR3 length is 13 residues. The CDR3 region has the DNA TGTGCCACTCAGGGGGGGGGTCAAGAGACCCAGTACTTC. As protein: CATQGGGQETQYF.

The rearrangement joins TRBV6-1 to TRBJ1-1; 8 bases line up with TRBD1. CDR1 is MNHNS and CDR2 is SASEGT in the germline V gene. V dropped 5 bases and J dropped 9; count of bases not matched to a gene: 14. CDR3 length equals 15 residues. The CDR3 protein is CASSPTKGTGGQAFF. CDR3 DNA: TGTGCCAGCAGTCCTACCAAGGGGACAGGTGGGCAAGCTTTCTTT.

This clone was detected only once. The chain has TRBV10-3 and TRBJ1-5; D call uncertain. This CDR3 is built from 13 residues. Trimming removed 3 bases at V and 7 bases at J, with 10 bases between. Germline V gives CDR1 ENHRY, CDR2 SYGVKD. The CDR3 loop reads CAISEKVEQPQHF. CDR3 coding DNA: TGTGCCATCAGTGAAAAGGTAGAACAGCCCCAGCATTTT.

The chain links TRBV10-3 to TRBJ1-2, with TRBD1 identical over 8 bases. The V gene's germline CDR1 is ENHRY and CDR2 SYGVKD. The CDR3 has 14 residues. V dropped 2 bases and J dropped 6; count of bases not matched to a gene: 5. CDR3 residues: CAISEVGQGDGYTF. The CDR3 nucleotides read TGTGCCATCAGTGAGGTAGGACAGGGCGATGGCTACACCTTC.

The rearrangement links TRBV5-6 to TRBJ1-5, with D possibly TRBD1 on 6 matching bases. Germline CDR1 reads SGHDT; CDR2 reads YYEEEE. The CDR3 covers 12 residues. V was cut by 2 bases and J by 6 bases, with 6 bases left in between. The CDR3 protein is CASSFRGQPQHF. The CDR3 bases are TGTGCCAGCAGCTTCAGGGGTCAGCCCCAGCATTTT.

This clone was recorded only once. The chain is built from TRBV2 and TRBJ1-1; D gene uncertain. Trimming pared 3 bases from V and 5 bases from J, leaving 10 bases between. CDR1 is SNHLY and CDR2 is FYNNEI in the germline V gene. The CDR3 contains 13 residues. The CDR3: CASSDLEGTEAFF. The CDR3 bases are TGTGCCAGCAGTGATCTTGAGGGTACTGAAGCTTTCTTT.

This chain joins TRBV9 and TRBJ2-1; no firm D call. This CDR3 region has 14 residues. The V end lost 3 bases, the J end lost 6 bases, and 13 bases lay between the germline ends. CDR1 is SGDLS and CDR2 is YYNGEE in the germline V gene. CDR3 bases: TGTGCCAGCAGCGGGTCCGAGTGGGGCAATGAGCAGTTCTTC. Amino acid sequence: CASSGSEWGNEQFF.

The rearrangement joins TRBV27 to TRBJ2-7; tentatively, D is TRBD1 or TRBD2 (5 bases each). V dropped 3 bases and J dropped 3 bases, with 9 bases sitting between them. Per the germline V gene, CDR1 is MNHEY and CDR2 is SMNVEV (reference sequence). The CDR3 totals 13 residues. As DNA, the CDR3 is TGTGCCAGCAGTTTGAGGGACGGCTACGAGCAGTACTTC. The encoded protein is CASSLRDGYEQYF.

This clone came up a few times. V usage is TRBV11-2 and J usage is TRBJ2-7; 9 bases line up with TRBD1. Per the germline V gene, CDR1 is SGHAT and CDR2 is FQNNGV. Germline trimming cut 2 bases from V and 2 bases from J; bases unmatched to any gene: 4. The length of the CDR3 is 15 residues. CDR3 DNA: TGTGCCAGCAGCTTACGGGACAGGGTCACCTACGAGCAGTACTTC. This encodes CASSLRDRVTYEQYF.

The rearrangement uses TRBV4-1 and TRBJ1-5; D ambiguous. Trimming cost V 1 base and J 9 bases, with 22 bases left between them. Per germline, CDR1 MGHRA and CDR2 YSYEKL. The CDR3 loop spans 17 amino acids. The CDR3 DNA reads as TGCGCCAGCAGCCAAGTATTAGCCACAGCGGAGGGTAGGCCCCAGCATTTT. Its protein product is CASSQVLATAEGRPQHF.

This clone was picked up a small number of times. V and J are TRBV4-2 and TRBJ2-7, with D perhaps TRBD2 (6 bases). Trimming took 1 base from V and 4 from J, leaving 14 bases between them. The germline gives CDR1 LGHNA, CDR2 YNFKEQ. The length of the CDR3 is 15 residues. In DNA form, the CDR3 reads TGTGCCAGCAGCCAAGTCTCGTCGGGGGAATACGAGCAGTACTTC. Translating it yields CASSQVSSGEYEQYF.

This chain connects TRBV19 to TRBJ1-5; no firm D call. V lost 2 bases to trimming and J lost 3 bases, with 8 bases between them. CDR1 and CDR2 from the germline V gene are LNHDA and SQIVND (reference sequence). This CDR3 comprises 14 residues. The CDR3 nucleotides are TGTGCCAGTAGTATAAGAGGGCCCAATCAGCCCCAGCATTTT. As protein: CASSIRGPNQPQHF.

This sequence joins TRBV18 and TRBJ1-6; perhaps TRBD1 as D (5 bases). CDR1 KGHSH and CDR2 LQKENI come from the germline V gene. V was shortened by 5 bases and J by 10 bases, with 18 bases between the two germline ends. There are 15 residues in the CDR3. Written as DNA, the CDR3 is TGTGCCAGCTCAAGTCCCGGCAGGGATGGCTCACCCCTCCACTTT. It translates to CASSSPGRDGSPLHF.

The V and J genes are TRBV25-1 and TRBJ1-1; D not certain. V gave up 6 bases and J gave up 0 bases, with 23 bases separating them. This CDR3 has 18 amino acids. Germline loops: CDR1 MGHDK, CDR2 SYGVNS. This CDR3 is CASRGIDPYTLLNTEAFF. As DNA, the CDR3 is TGTGCCAGCAGAGGCATAGATCCTTACACGCTCTTGAACACTGAAGCTTTCTTT. The full variable domain, rest sourced from reference TRBV25-1 and TRBJ1-1, is EADIYQTPRYLVIGTGKKITLECSQTMGHDKMYWYQQDPGMELHLIHYSYGVNSTEKGDLSSESTVSRIRTEHFPLTLESARPSHTSQYLCASRGIDPYTLLNTEAFFGQGTRLTVV.

The chain links TRBV4-3 to TRBJ1-1; D is uncertain. The CDR3 loop spans 14 amino acids. Germline CDR1 is LGHNA and CDR2 is YSLEER. V lost 1 base, J lost 0 bases, and 6 bases lay in between. The CDR3 nucleotides are TGCGCCAGCAGCCAAGGTGTCGTGAACACTGAAGCTTTCTTT. This translates into CASSQGVVNTEAFF.

By its share, this clone is medium-sized. Different DNA sequences within this sample yield the same CDR3. This rearrangement joins TRBV27 to TRBJ1-4; weak D call: TRBD1 (5 bases). Germline lookup yields CDR1 MNHEY and CDR2 SMNVEV (reference sequence). V lost 3 bases and J 2 bases, leaving 7 bases between the germline ends. This CDR3 comprises 14 residues. The CDR3 nucleotides read TGTGCCAGCAGTTTTAAGGGGACTAATGAAAAACTGTTTTTT. This gives the protein CASSFKGTNEKLFF.

In its sample, this clone is medium-sized. The chain employs TRBV21-1 and TRBJ2-7; TRBD1 is the table's D call, not checked against the DNA. TRBV21-1 constitutes a pseudogene. The CDR3 loop spans 13 amino acids. CDR3: CASSRDKTYEQYF. The CDR3 nucleotides read TGTGCCAGCAGCAGGGACAAGACCTACGAGCAGTACTTC.